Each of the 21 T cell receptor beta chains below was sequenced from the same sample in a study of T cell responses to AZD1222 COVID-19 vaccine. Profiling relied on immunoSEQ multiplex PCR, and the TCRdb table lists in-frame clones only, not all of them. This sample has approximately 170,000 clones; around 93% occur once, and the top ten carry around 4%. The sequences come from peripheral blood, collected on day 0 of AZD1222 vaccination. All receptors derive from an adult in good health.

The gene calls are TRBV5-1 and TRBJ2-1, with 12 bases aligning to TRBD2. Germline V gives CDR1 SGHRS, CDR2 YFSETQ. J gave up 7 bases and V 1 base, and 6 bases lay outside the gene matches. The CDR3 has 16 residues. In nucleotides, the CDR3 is TGCGCCAGCAGCTTGAAGGCTAGCGGGAGGGGTAATGAGCAGTTCTTC. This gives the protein CASSLKASGRGNEQFF. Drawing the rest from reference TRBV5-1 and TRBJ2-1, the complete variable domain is KAGVTQTPRYLIKTRGQQVTLSCSPISGHRSVSWYQQTPGQGLQFLFEYFSETQRNKGNFPGRFSGRQFSNSRSEMNVSTLELGDSALYLCASSLKASGRGNEQFFGPGTRLTVL.

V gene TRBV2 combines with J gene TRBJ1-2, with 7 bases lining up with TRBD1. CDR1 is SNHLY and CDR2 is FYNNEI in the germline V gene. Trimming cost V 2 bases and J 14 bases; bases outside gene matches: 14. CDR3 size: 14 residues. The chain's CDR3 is CASSEPYQGQVATF. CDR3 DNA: TGTGCCAGCAGTGAACCATACCAAGGACAGGTGGCGACCTTC.

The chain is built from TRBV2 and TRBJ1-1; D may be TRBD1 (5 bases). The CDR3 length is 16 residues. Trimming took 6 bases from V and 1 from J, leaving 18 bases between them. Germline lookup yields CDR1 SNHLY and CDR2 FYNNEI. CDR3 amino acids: CASRSLGIGANTEAFF. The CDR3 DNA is TGTGCCAGCAGGTCCCTGGGTATCGGGGCGAACACTGAAGCTTTCTTT.

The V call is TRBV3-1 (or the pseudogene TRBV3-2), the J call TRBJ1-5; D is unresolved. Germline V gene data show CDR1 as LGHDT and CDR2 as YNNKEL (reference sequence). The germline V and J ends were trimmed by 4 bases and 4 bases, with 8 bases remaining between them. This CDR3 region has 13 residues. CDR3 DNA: TGTGCCAGCAGCCTGCGGATAAATCAGCCCCAGCATTTT. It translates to CASSLRINQPQHF.

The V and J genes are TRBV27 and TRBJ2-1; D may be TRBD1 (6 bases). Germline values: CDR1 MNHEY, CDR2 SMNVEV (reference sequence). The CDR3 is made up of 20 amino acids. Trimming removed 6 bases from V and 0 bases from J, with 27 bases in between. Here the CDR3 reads CASRRWGYLQGPFSYNEQFF. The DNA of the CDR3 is TGTGCCAGCAGGCGCTGGGGCTACCTCCAGGGGCCTTTCTCCTACAATGAGCAGTTCTTC.

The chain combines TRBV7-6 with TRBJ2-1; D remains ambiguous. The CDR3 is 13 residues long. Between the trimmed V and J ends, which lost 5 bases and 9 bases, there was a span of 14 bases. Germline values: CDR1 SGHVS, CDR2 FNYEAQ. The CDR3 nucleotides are TGTGCCAGCAGCCGACCCCTCAGCCTTGAGCAGTTCTTC. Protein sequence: CASSRPLSLEQFF.

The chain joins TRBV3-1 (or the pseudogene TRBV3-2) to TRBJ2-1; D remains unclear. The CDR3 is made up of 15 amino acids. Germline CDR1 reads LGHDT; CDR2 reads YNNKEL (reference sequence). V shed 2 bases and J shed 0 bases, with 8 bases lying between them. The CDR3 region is CASSQWQVSYNEQFF. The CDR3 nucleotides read TGTGCCAGCAGCCAATGGCAGGTCTCCTACAATGAGCAGTTCTTC.

In DNA, the CDR3 is TGTGCCAGCAGCCATATAGCGGGACACCCCGGGGAGCTGTTTTTT. Encoded protein: CASSHIAGHPGELFF. The chain employs TRBV3-1 (or the pseudogene TRBV3-2) and TRBJ2-2, with 8 positions matching TRBD2. V was pared by 3 bases and J by 6 bases, with 6 bases of the junction left unmatched. Per the germline V gene, CDR1 is LGHDT and CDR2 is YNNKEL (reference sequence). The CDR3 loop spans 15 amino acids.

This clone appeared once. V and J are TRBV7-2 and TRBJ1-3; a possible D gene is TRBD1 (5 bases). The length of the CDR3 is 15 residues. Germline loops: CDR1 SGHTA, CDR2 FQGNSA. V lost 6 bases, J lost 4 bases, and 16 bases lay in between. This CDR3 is CASSRVRGTGNTIYF. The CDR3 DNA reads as TGTGCCAGCAGTCGTGTGCGGGGGACGGGAAACACCATATATTTT.

CDR3 amino acids: CASSRAGQGFTGELFF. The CDR3 DNA follows: TGTGCCAGTAGTAGAGCGGGACAGGGGTTCACCGGGGAGCTGTTTTTT. This chain connects TRBV19 to TRBJ2-2, with 10 bases identical to TRBD1. Germline trimming cut 4 bases from V and 4 bases from J; bases unmatched to any gene: 6. Germline values: CDR1 LNHDA, CDR2 SQIVND (reference sequence). The CDR3 is 16 residues long.

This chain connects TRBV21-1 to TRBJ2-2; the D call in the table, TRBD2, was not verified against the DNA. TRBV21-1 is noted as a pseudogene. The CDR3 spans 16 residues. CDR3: CASSGRGLENTGELFF. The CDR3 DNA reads TGTGCCAGCAGCGGGAGAGGACTAGAGAACACCGGGGAGCTGTTTTTT.

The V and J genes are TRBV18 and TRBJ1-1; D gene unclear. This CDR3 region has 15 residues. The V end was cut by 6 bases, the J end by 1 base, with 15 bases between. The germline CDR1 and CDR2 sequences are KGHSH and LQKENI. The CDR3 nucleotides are TGTGCCAGCTCTCCGGAGGAGATAGGGAACACTGAAGCTTTCTTT. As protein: CASSPEEIGNTEAFF.

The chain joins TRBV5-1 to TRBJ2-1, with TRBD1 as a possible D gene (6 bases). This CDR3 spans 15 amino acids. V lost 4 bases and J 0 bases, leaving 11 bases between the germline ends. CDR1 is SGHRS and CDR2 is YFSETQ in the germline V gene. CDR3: CASSLQGPSYNEQFF. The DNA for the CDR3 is TGCGCCAGCAGCCTTCAGGGGCCCTCCTACAATGAGCAGTTCTTC.

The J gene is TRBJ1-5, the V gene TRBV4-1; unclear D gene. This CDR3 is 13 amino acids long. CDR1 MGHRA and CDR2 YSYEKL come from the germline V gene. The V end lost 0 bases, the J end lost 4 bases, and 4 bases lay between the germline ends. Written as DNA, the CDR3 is TGCGCCAGCAGCCAAGAGGCAAATCAGCCCCAGCATTTT. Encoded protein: CASSQEANQPQHF.

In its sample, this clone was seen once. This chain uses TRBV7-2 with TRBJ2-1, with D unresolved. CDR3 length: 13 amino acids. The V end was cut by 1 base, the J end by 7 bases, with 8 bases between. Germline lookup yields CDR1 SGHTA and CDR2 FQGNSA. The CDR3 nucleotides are TGTGCCAGCAGCTTAGTCCTACTAAATGAGCAGTTCTTC. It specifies CASSLVLLNEQFF.

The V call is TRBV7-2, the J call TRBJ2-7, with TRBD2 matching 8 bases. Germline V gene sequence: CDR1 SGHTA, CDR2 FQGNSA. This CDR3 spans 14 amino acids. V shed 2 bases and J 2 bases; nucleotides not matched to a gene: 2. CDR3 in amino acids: CASSLSSGTYEQYF. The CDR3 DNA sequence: TGTGCCAGCAGCTTAAGTAGCGGGACCTACGAGCAGTACTTC.

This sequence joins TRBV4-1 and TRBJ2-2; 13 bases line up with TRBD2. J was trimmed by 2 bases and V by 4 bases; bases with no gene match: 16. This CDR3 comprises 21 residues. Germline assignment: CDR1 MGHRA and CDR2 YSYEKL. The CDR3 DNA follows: TGCGCCAGCAGCCCCTGGGGACAGACGGGACTAGCGGGGACAAACACCGGGGAGCTGTTTTTT. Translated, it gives CASSPWGQTGLAGTNTGELFF.

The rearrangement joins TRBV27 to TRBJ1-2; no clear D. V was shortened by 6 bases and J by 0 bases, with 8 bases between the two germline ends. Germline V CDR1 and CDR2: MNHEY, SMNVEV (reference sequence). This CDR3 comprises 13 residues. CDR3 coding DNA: TGTGCCAGCAGCCCGGGAGCTAACTATGGCTACACCTTC. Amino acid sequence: CASSPGANYGYTF.

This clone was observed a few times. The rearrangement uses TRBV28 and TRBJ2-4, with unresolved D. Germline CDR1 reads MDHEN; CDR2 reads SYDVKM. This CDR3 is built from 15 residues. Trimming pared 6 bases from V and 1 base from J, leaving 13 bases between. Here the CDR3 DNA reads TGTGCCAGCAGGCCAGGAGCCTCGGCCAAAAACATTCAGTACTTC. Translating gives CASRPGASAKNIQYF.

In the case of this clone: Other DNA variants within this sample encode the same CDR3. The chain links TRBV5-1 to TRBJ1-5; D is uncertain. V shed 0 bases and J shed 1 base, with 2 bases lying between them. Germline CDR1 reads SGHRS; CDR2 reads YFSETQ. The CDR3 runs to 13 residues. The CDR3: CASSLDSNQPQHF. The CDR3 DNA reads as TGCGCCAGCAGCTTGGACAGCAATCAGCCCCAGCATTTT.

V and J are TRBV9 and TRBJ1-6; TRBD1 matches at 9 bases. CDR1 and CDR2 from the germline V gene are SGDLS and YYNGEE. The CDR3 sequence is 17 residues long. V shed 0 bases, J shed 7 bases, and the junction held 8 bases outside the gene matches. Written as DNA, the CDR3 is TGTGCCAGCAGCGTAGCGGTCCCGACAGGGGGGAATTCACCCCTCCACTTT. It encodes CASSVAVPTGGNSPLHF.